The T cell receptor beta chain under discussion was sequenced for a study of graft-versus-host responses after intestinal transplantation. Study at large: For approximately 3 years after anti-thymocyte globulin induction, all recipients took tacrolimus and steroids. Notes on the study in general: Some patients had graft-donor T cell macrochimerism. In their allografts, the ratios of graft-versus-host to host-versus-graft T cell clones were high.

Germline loops: CDR1 LGHNA, CDR2 YSLEER. V gave up 0 bases and J gave up 6 bases; unmatched junction bases: 3. This CDR3 comprises 15 residues. Processing released intraepithelial and lamina propria lymphocytes from the graft tissue. Produced via immunoSEQ multiplex PCR; TCRdb's table is partial and in-frame only. The sample has 20,000 to 25,000 clones, around 78% seen once. As for this clone: Its antigen is still unknown.

This clonotype was obtained from a human patient who received an intestinal transplant, so some T cells may come from the graft donor. The rearrangement links TRBV4-3 to TRBJ2-1; 9 bases align to TRBD1. The sample consisted of ileum tissue, taken 12 days after intestinal transplant. The CDR3 is CASSQDLGQGNEQFF. CDR3 sequence (DNA): TGCGCCAGCAGCCAAGATTTGGGACAGGGCAATGAGCAGTTCTTC.